These 24 T cell receptor beta chains were all obtained from the same sample, sequenced in a study of T cell responses to AZD1222 COVID-19 vaccine. TCRdb's table, derived via immunoSEQ multiplex PCR, lists solely in-frame clones and lacks some. The repertoire includes 110,000 to 150,000 clones, just under 95% of them detected once, and around 1.8% sits in the top ten. The source material was peripheral blood, sampled on day 0 of AZD1222 vaccination. These receptors originate from an adult in good health.

The chain carries TRBV12-2 and TRBJ2-7; the tabulated D call, TRBD1, remains unverified against the DNA. TRBV12-2 is annotated as a pseudogene. This CDR3 comprises 16 residues. Here the CDR3 DNA reads TGTGCAAGTCGCCAACCCGAGGACAGGGTCTTACACGAGCAGTACTTC. Translation gives CASRQPEDRVLHEQYF.

V and J are TRBV9 and TRBJ2-1, with D perhaps matching TRBD1 (5 bases). CDR1 is SGDLS and CDR2 is YYNGEE in the germline V gene. The CDR3 runs 15 residues. V gave up 1 base and J gave up 2 bases, with 10 bases separating them. CDR3 sequence reads: CASSVKEGAYNEQFF. The CDR3 nucleotides read TGTGCCAGCAGCGTAAAGGAAGGGGCCTACAATGAGCAGTTCTTC. Full variable domain (outside the CDR3, taken from reference TRBV9 and TRBJ2-1): DSGVTQTPKHLITATGQRVTLRCSPRSGDLSVYWYQQSLDQGLQFLIQYYNGEERAKGNILERFSAQQFPDLHSELNLSSLELGDSALYFCASSVKEGAYNEQFFGPGTRLTVL.

The chain employs TRBV7-6 and TRBJ1-1, with 12 bases that match TRBD1. Losses at the gene ends were 5 bases for V and 5 bases for J; bases not matched to a gene: 18. The CDR3 has 19 residues. In germline, CDR1 is SGHVS, CDR2 FNYEAQ. The CDR3 sequence is CASSLVEYRDRGLGTEAFF. The DNA for the CDR3 is TGTGCCAGCAGCCTAGTGGAGTACCGGGACAGGGGGCTTGGGACTGAAGCTTTCTTT.

The V call is TRBV5-1, the J call TRBJ2-3; D tentatively reads TRBD1 or TRBD2 (5 bases each). V was pared by 2 bases and J by 3 bases, with 16 bases between. The germline V gene encodes CDR1 SGHRS and CDR2 YFSETQ. The CDR3 extends over 16 amino acids. The CDR3 sequence is CASSFQGTEETDTQYF. Here the CDR3 DNA reads TGCGCCAGCAGCTTTCAAGGGACCGAGGAAACAGATACGCAGTATTTT.

The V call is TRBV3-1 (or the pseudogene TRBV3-2), the J call TRBJ2-7; D remains ambiguous. The V and J ends lost 4 bases and 0 bases respectively, with 10 bases between them. Germline V gene data show CDR1 as LGHDT and CDR2 as YNNKEL (reference sequence). The CDR3 covers 14 residues. The CDR3 loop reads CASSPEWDSYEQYF. CDR3 bases: TGTGCCAGCAGCCCCGAGTGGGACTCCTACGAGCAGTACTTC.

The chain links TRBV27 to TRBJ2-4; D may be TRBD2 (5 bases). The CDR3 runs to 14 residues. Per the germline V gene, CDR1 is MNHEY and CDR2 is SMNVEV (reference sequence). The V end was cut by 6 bases, the J end by 0 bases, with 9 bases between. The CDR3: CASSSGLAKNIQYF. The DNA for the CDR3 is TGTGCCAGCAGCTCGGGGTTAGCCAAAAACATTCAGTACTTC.

The CDR3 is CASSSQFRTGDNEQFF. DNA for the CDR3: TGTGCCAGCAGCTCGCAGTTCAGGACAGGGGACAATGAGCAGTTCTTC. The chain employs TRBV7-6 and TRBJ2-1; 9 bases match TRBD1. CDR3 length: 16 amino acids. Germline CDR1 and CDR2: SGHVS and FNYEAQ. After removal of 4 bases from V and 5 bases from J, the junction contained 9 bases not matched to a gene. The full variable domain, in which reference TRBV7-6 and TRBJ2-1 provide the parts outside the CDR3, is GAGVSQSPRYKVTKRGQDVALRCDPISGHVSLYWYRQALGQGPEFLTYFNYEAQQDKSGLPNDRFSAERPEGSISTLTIQRTEQRDSAMYRCASSSQFRTGDNEQFFGPGTRLTVL.

The chain has TRBV2 and TRBJ2-2, with D possibly being TRBD2 (5 bases). Trimming cost V 6 bases and J 2 bases, with 16 bases left between them. Per the germline V gene, CDR1 is SNHLY and CDR2 is FYNNEI. This CDR3 spans 16 amino acids. In DNA form, the CDR3 reads TGTGCCAGCAGATACTCGAGCGGTCCAAACACCGGGGAGCTGTTTTTT. It codes for CASRYSSGPNTGELFF.

The table lists this clone with many counts. This chain links TRBV30 with TRBJ2-6, with 7 bases matching TRBD2. With 1 base clipped from V and 0 bases from J, the junction kept 3 bases outside the gene matches. The CDR3 length is 16 residues. Germline V gene data show CDR1 as GTSNPN and CDR2 as SVGIG (reference sequence). The CDR3 coding sequence is TGTGCCTGGAGTGGGGGGGGGATCTCTGGGGCCAACGTCCTGACTTTC. This codes for CAWSGGGISGANVLTF.

The V call is TRBV27, the J call TRBJ2-7; TRBD2 agrees at 12 bases. CDR1 and CDR2 (germline): MNHEY, SMNVEV (reference sequence). The junction had 1 base not matched to a gene; V was cut back by 6 bases and J by 4 bases. This CDR3 has 13 residues. The CDR3 DNA is TGTGCCAGCAGGACTAGCGGGAGTTACGAGCAGTACTTC. As protein: CASRTSGSYEQYF.

The CDR3 sequence is CASSLGTLHFEQYF. CDR3 DNA: TGTGCCAGCAGCTTAGGGACCTTACATTTCGAGCAGTACTTC. The gene calls are TRBV11-2 and TRBJ2-7; D is ambiguous. Per germline, CDR1 SGHAT and CDR2 FQNNGV. This CDR3 region has 14 residues. The V end was cut by 1 base, the J end by 6 bases, with 13 bases between.

The chain couples TRBV7-9 to TRBJ2-5; a possible D gene is TRBD1 (8 bases). This CDR3 spans 15 amino acids. The germline V gene encodes CDR1 SEHNR and CDR2 FQNEAQ (reference sequence). V was cut by 5 bases and J by 4 bases, with 17 bases left in between. As DNA, the CDR3 is TGTGCCAGCAGCGCCAGACAGGGGAGGGCAGAGACCCAGTACTTC. Protein sequence: CASSARQGRAETQYF.

Only one count was recorded for this clone. This sequence joins TRBV9 and TRBJ2-2; D not resolved. Trimming cost V 5 bases and J 0 bases, with 5 bases left between them. Germline CDR1 and CDR2: SGDLS and YYNGEE. The CDR3 contains 13 residues. The CDR3 loop is CASRPSNTGELFF. DNA for the CDR3: TGTGCCAGCAGGCCCTCGAACACCGGGGAGCTGTTTTTT.

This rearrangement joins TRBV6-4 to TRBJ2-7; possible D gene TRBD2, 5 bases. Trimming left V 4 bases short and J 2 bases short, with 12 bases between. The V gene's germline CDR1 is MRHNA and CDR2 SNTAGT. The CDR3 runs 14 residues. The CDR3 nucleotides are TGTGCCAGCAGTGTCTCCCCCGGGGCCTACGAGCAGTACTTC. Its translation: CASSVSPGAYEQYF.

The chain carries TRBV18 and TRBJ1-1, with D perhaps TRBD1 (5 bases). V was cut by 3 bases and J by 3 bases, with 11 bases left in between. Germline lookup yields CDR1 KGHSH and CDR2 LQKENI. This CDR3 has 14 residues. The CDR3 DNA reads TGTGCCAGCTCACCCCTTTCGGGGGACACTGAAGCTTTCTTT. It codes for CASSPLSGDTEAFF.

The chain carries TRBV7-3 and TRBJ2-7; D is unclear. V was shortened by 3 bases and J by 6 bases, with 18 bases between the two germline ends. From germline, CDR1 is SGHTA and CDR2 FQGTGA. This CDR3 has 15 residues. The CDR3, as DNA: TGTGCCAGCAGCTTGTCTGCGGCCGAGTTCCGCGAGCAGTACTTC. Translated: CASSLSAAEFREQYF.

The V and J genes are TRBV24-1 and TRBJ1-5; maybe TRBD1 (6 bases). Germline values: CDR1 KGHDR, CDR2 SFDVKD. This CDR3 is 17 amino acids long. V was shortened by 10 bases and J by 0 bases, with 21 bases between the two germline ends. DNA of the CDR3: TGTGCCACTCGCCCTTCAAGGACAGATTATAGCAATCAGCCCCAGCATTTT. It specifies CATRPSRTDYSNQPQHF.

The chain is built from TRBV6-6 and TRBJ2-2, with 8 bases fitting TRBD2. Germline CDR1 MNHNY, CDR2 SVGAGI (reference sequence). V lost 6 bases to trimming and J lost 5 bases; unmatched junction nucleotides: 8. This CDR3 is 15 amino acids long. The CDR3 reads CASSRTSPKTGELFF. The CDR3 DNA follows: TGTGCCAGCAGCCGGACTAGCCCCAAGACCGGGGAGCTGTTTTTT.

This chain uses TRBV5-1 with TRBJ1-5; 7 bases map to TRBD1. The V segment lost 4 bases and the J segment 5 bases; nucleotides outside the gene matches: 9. Germline CDR1 SGHRS, CDR2 YFSETQ. This CDR3 is built from 15 residues. The CDR3, as DNA: TGCGCCAGCAGCCCCGGGACAGCTCGCGATCAGCCCCAGCATTTT. Residues: CASSPGTARDQPQHF. Complete variable domain (other parts from reference TRBV5-1 and TRBJ1-5): KAGVTQTPRYLIKTRGQQVTLSCSPISGHRSVSWYQQTPGQGLQFLFEYFSETQRNKGNFPGRFSGRQFSNSRSEMNVSTLELGDSALYLCASSPGTARDQPQHFGDGTRLSIL.

The rearrangement links TRBV2 to TRBJ1-6; possible D gene TRBD1, 5 bases. In germline, CDR1 is SNHLY, CDR2 FYNNEI. V lost 5 bases and J 10 bases, leaving 15 bases between the germline ends. The CDR3 spans 14 residues. The CDR3 region has the DNA TGTGCCAGCAGTCCGGGACGGGGCGAGTCACCCCTCCACTTT. This codes for CASSPGRGESPLHF.

The chain links TRBV11-2 to TRBJ2-1; 9 bases match TRBD2. Germline V lookup: CDR1 SGHAT, CDR2 FQNNGV. The junction had 5 bases not matched to a gene; V was cut back by 1 base and J by 7 bases. There are 15 residues in the CDR3. CDR3 region: CASSLGLAGNNEQFF. In nucleotides, the CDR3 is TGTGCCAGCAGCTTAGGGCTAGCGGGAAATAATGAGCAGTTCTTC. Complete variable domain (other parts from reference TRBV11-2 and TRBJ2-1): EAGVAQSPRYKIIEKRQSVAFWCNPISGHATLYWYQQILGQGPKLLIQFQNNGVVDDSQLPKDRFSAERLKGVDSTLKIQPAKLEDSAVYLCASSLGLAGNNEQFFGPGTRLTVL.

Concerning this clone: At one boundary the junction diverges from the germline segment, which might be a read error. The DNA for the CDR3 is TGTGCCAGCAGCCCAACTAGCGGGAGGCCCGGAGAGCTGTTTTTT. It is translated as CASSPTSGRPGELFF. The chain couples TRBV5-4 to TRBJ2-2; TRBD2 agrees at 12 bases. CDR1 and CDR2 (germline): SGHNT, YYREEE (reference sequence). There are 15 residues in the CDR3.

This clone was picked up one time. CDR3 amino acids: CASSLTTGRPRLGNYEKLFF. The CDR3 DNA reads TGCGCCAGCAGCCTCACCACGGGACGCCCCCGATTAGGGAATTACGAAAAACTGTTTTTT. J is TRBJ1-4 and V is TRBV4-1, with TRBD1 as a possible D gene (5 bases). This CDR3 region has 20 residues. The V gene's germline CDR1 is MGHRA and CDR2 YSYEKL. V was shortened by 4 bases and J by 8 bases, with 32 bases between the two germline ends.

This chain connects TRBV28 to TRBJ1-6, with TRBD1 matching over 10 bases. J was trimmed by 10 bases and V by 6 bases; bases with no gene match: 12. The CDR3 totals 16 residues. Germline CDR1 MDHEN, CDR2 SYDVKM. CDR3 DNA sequence: TGTGCCAGCAGCAGCACCGGGACAGGGGCAGGATCACCCCTCCACTTT. Protein product: CASSSTGTGAGSPLHF.